Presented here are 19 T cell receptor beta chains from one specimen sequenced in a study of cytomegalovirus exposure and HLA in healthy donors. The PCR employed 60 Vbeta primers together with 13 Jbeta primers. The table came from immunoSEQ multiplex PCR; TCRdb's copy has only in-frame clones and leaves some out. Found here are about 200,000 clones, about 77% of them singletons; the top ten hold just under 3%. Sequenced input: PBMCs. These receptors originate from a woman in her 30s in good health and CMV-seronegative.

The J gene is TRBJ1-1, the V gene TRBV2; D is uncertain. With 8 bases removed from V and 2 bases from J, the gap between germline ends came to 12 bases. This CDR3 spans 13 amino acids. The germline CDR1 and CDR2 sequences are SNHLY and FYNNEI. The CDR3 loop reads CASESGVNTEAFF. CDR3 nucleotides: TGTGCCAGCGAAAGCGGGGTAAACACTGAAGCTTTCTTT.

The chain joins TRBV4-2 to TRBJ2-3; 8 nucleotides align to TRBD2. This CDR3 comprises 15 residues. The germline V gene has CDR1 LGHNA and CDR2 YNFKEQ. Trimming cost V 0 bases and J 5 bases; bases outside gene matches: 4. CDR3 bases: TGTGCCAGCAGCCAAGATCAGCGGGGGTTAGATACGCAGTATTTT. It specifies CASSQDQRGLDTQYF.

The chain is built from TRBV15 and TRBJ1-2, with D possibly TRBD1 on 6 matching bases. This CDR3 is built from 17 residues. V lost 1 base to trimming and J lost 0 bases, with 15 bases between them. The germline V gene encodes CDR1 LNHNV and CDR2 YYDKDF (reference sequence). CDR3 nucleotide sequence: TGTGCCACCAGCAGAGTGGGGGCGGGGGAGACTAACTATGGCTACACCTTC. Its translation: CATSRVGAGETNYGYTF.

This chain connects TRBV5-1 to TRBJ1-1; maybe TRBD1 (5 bases). Germline-derived CDR1 and CDR2 are SGHRS and YFSETQ. Trimming removed 4 bases from V and 3 bases from J, with 19 bases in between. This CDR3 region has 16 residues. CDR3 loop: CASSGGGAPGDTEAFF. The CDR3 coding sequence is TGCGCCAGCAGCGGGGGGGGAGCGCCTGGGGACACTGAAGCTTTCTTT.

V and J are TRBV5-1 and TRBJ1-1; D gene unclear. The germline V gene has CDR1 SGHRS and CDR2 YFSETQ. This CDR3 contains 15 residues. V was cut by 2 bases and J by 3 bases, with 14 bases left in between. The CDR3 loop reads CASSFSGIADTEAFF. DNA of the CDR3: TGCGCCAGCAGCTTCTCTGGTATCGCGGACACTGAAGCTTTCTTT.

The V and J genes are TRBV5-1 and TRBJ2-5, with D perhaps matching TRBD2 (6 bases). CDR3 length equals 13 residues. Germline CDR1 is SGHRS and CDR2 is YFSETQ. Between the trimmed V and J ends, which lost 4 bases and 5 bases, there was a span of 12 bases. The CDR3 nucleotides are TGCGCCAGCAGCGGCGGGACTCTGGAGACCCAGTACTTC. Its protein is CASSGGTLETQYF.

The chain carries TRBV10-3 and TRBJ1-2; 7 nucleotides agree with TRBD1. The ends lost 1 base at V and 8 bases at J; junction bases unmatched: 10. There are 15 residues in the CDR3. Germline V gene lookup returns CDR1 ENHRY and CDR2 SYGVKD. The CDR3, as DNA: TGTGCCATCAGTGAGTTTACAGGGGAAACGAAAGGCTACACCTTC. This codes for CAISEFTGETKGYTF.

The gene calls are TRBV5-1 and TRBJ2-5; maybe TRBD2 (6 bases). The J call is uncertain, as TRBJ2-7 better fits the DNA end. The CDR3 runs to 13 residues. Germline V gene data show CDR1 as SGHRS and CDR2 as YFSETQ. This CDR3 reads CASSSEGSYEQYF. For the CDR3, the DNA is TGCGCCAGCAGCTCGGAGGGGTCCTACGAGCAGTACTTC.

The DNA for the CDR3 is TGTGCCAGCACCATAAATCCGGGACAGGGGCACTCCTACGAGCAGTACTTC. Residues: CASTINPGQGHSYEQYF. V is TRBV27 and J is TRBJ2-7; 10 bases fit TRBD1. The germline gives CDR1 MNHEY, CDR2 SMNVEV (reference sequence). With 7 bases clipped from V and 0 bases from J, the junction kept 12 bases outside the gene matches. This CDR3 comprises 17 residues.

The chain links TRBV20-1 to TRBJ2-7; possibly TRBD1 for D (6 bases). This CDR3 is built from 11 residues. The V gene's germline CDR1 is DFQATT and CDR2 SNEGSKA (reference sequence). Trimming removed 6 bases at V and 9 bases at J, with 15 bases between. CDR3 nucleotides: TGCAGTGCAACGCATCCGACAGGGCAGTACTTC. Translation gives CSATHPTGQYF.

The rearrangement joins TRBV7-8 to TRBJ2-7; D call uncertain. CDR3 length: 13 amino acids. Germline values: CDR1 SGHVS, CDR2 FQNEAQ. V lost 3 bases, J lost 0 bases, and 6 bases lay in between. The CDR3 spells CASSFRSSYEQYF. CDR3 nucleotides: TGTGCCAGCAGCTTTCGGAGCTCCTACGAGCAGTACTTC.

This chain connects TRBV9 to TRBJ2-3; 8 bases fit TRBD1. Unmatched junction bases numbered 6, after V lost 3 bases and J lost 0 bases. CDR3 length: 16 residues. Germline loops: CDR1 SGDLS, CDR2 YYNGEE. DNA of the CDR3: TGTGCCAGCAGCGGCCCCGGGACAGGCAGCACAGATACGCAGTATTTT. This sequence encodes CASSGPGTGSTDTQYF.

This clone was seen a handful of times. The V gene is TRBV6-6, the J gene TRBJ2-7; TRBD2 matches at 7 bases. The CDR3 is 15 residues long. V lost 4 bases to trimming and J lost 0 bases; unmatched junction nucleotides: 6. Germline loops: CDR1 MNHNY, CDR2 SVGAGI (reference sequence). CDR3 amino acids: CASSFSGTYSYEQYF. The CDR3 DNA sequence: TGTGCCAGCAGTTTCAGCGGGACTTACTCCTACGAGCAGTACTTC.

The chain combines TRBV27 with TRBJ1-2; D gene uncertain. Trimming left V 0 bases short and J 6 bases short, with 14 bases between. From germline, CDR1 is MNHEY and CDR2 SMNVEV (reference sequence). The CDR3 contains 15 residues. The CDR3 nucleotides read TGTGCCAGCAGTTTATCACTCTCGAGTGCTAATGGCTACACCTTC. Its protein is CASSLSLSSANGYTF.

On this clone: One end of the junction fails to match germline, which may point to a read error. V is TRBV28 and J is TRBJ2-7; 8 nucleotides line up with TRBD2. Germline CDR1 and CDR2: MDHEN and SYDVKM. This CDR3 comprises 14 residues. The CDR3 region has the DNA TGTGCCGGCAGTTCCTTGGCGGGAGGCTACGAGCAGTACTTC. Translation gives CAGSSLAGGYEQYF. Together with reference TRBV28 and TRBJ2-7, the CDR3 gives the full variable domain: DVKVTQSSRYLVKRTGEKVFLECVQDMDHENMFWYRQDPGLGLRLIYFSYDVKMKEKGDIPEGYSVSREKKERFSLILESASTNQTSMYLCAGSSLAGGYEQYFGPGTRLTVT.

The rearrangement joins TRBV18 to TRBJ2-5, with TRBD2 matching over 7 bases. This CDR3 has 15 residues. V was pared by 0 bases and J by 3 bases, with 4 bases of the junction left unmatched. Germline V lookup: CDR1 KGHSH, CDR2 LQKENI. CDR3 amino acids: CASSPPGLDKETQYF. The CDR3 DNA is TGTGCCAGCTCACCACCAGGACTAGACAAAGAGACCCAGTACTTC. Full variable domain (missing parts from reference TRBV18 and TRBJ2-5): NAGVMQNPRHLVRRRGQEARLRCSPMKGHSHVYWYRQLPEEGLKFMVYLQKENIIDESGMPKERFSAEFPKEGPSILRIQQVVRGDSAAYFCASSPPGLDKETQYFGPGTRLLVL.

The chain couples TRBV5-1 to TRBJ2-7; the match to TRBD1 covers 9 bases. The CDR3 runs 13 residues. Germline V lookup: CDR1 SGHRS, CDR2 YFSETQ. The V and J ends lost 3 bases and 4 bases, in that order; junction bases with no gene match: 2. CDR3 bases: TGCGCCAGCAGCTCGGGACAGGGTTACGAGCAGTACTTC. The encoded protein is CASSSGQGYEQYF. Full variable domain (remainder filled in from reference TRBV5-1 and TRBJ2-7): KAGVTQTPRYLIKTRGQQVTLSCSPISGHRSVSWYQQTPGQGLQFLFEYFSETQRNKGNFPGRFSGRQFSNSRSEMNVSTLELGDSALYLCASSSGQGYEQYFGPGTRLTVT.

V and J are TRBV30 and TRBJ2-3; 7 nucleotides line up with TRBD2. Germline trimming cut 0 bases from V and 4 bases from J; bases unmatched to any gene: 16. This CDR3 has 18 residues. Germline CDR1 reads GTSNPN; CDR2 reads SVGIG (reference sequence). CDR3: CAWSVTGFVAGRADTQYF. CDR3 in DNA: TGTGCCTGGAGTGTAACCGGTTTTGTTGCGGGGAGGGCAGATACGCAGTATTTT.

The gene calls are TRBV5-1 and TRBJ2-5; D possibly corresponds to TRBD2 (6 bases). The CDR3 covers 14 residues. The V end was cut by 6 bases, the J end by 1 base, with 13 bases between. Looked up from germline, CDR1 is SGHRS and CDR2 is YFSETQ. Written as DNA, the CDR3 is TGCGCCAGCACCGTAGCGGTACGCCAAGAGACCCAGTACTTC. Translating it yields CASTVAVRQETQYF.